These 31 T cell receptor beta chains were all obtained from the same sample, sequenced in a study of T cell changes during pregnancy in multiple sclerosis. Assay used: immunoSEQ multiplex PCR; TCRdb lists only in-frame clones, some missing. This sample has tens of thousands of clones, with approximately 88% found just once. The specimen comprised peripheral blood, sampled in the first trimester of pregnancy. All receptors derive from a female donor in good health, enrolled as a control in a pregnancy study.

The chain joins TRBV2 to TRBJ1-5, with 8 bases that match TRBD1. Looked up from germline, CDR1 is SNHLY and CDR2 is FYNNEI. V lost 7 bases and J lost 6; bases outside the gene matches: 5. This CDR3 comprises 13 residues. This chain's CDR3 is CASKQGAVQPQHF. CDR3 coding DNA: TGTGCCAGCAAGCAGGGGGCGGTTCAGCCCCAGCATTTT.

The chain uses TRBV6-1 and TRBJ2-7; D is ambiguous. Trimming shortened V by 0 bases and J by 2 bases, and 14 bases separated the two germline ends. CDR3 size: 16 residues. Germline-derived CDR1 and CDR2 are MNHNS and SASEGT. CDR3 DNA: TGTGCCAGCAGTGAAGCGACGTCGATCGAGGCCTACGAGCAGTACTTC. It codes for CASSEATSIEAYEQYF.

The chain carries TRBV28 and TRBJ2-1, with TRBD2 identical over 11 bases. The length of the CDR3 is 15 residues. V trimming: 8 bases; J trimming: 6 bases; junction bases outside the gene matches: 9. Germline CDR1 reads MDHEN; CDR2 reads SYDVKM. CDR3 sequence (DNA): TGTGCCAGCCGGTCCGGGACTAGCGGATTCAATGAGCAGTTCTTC. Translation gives CASRSGTSGFNEQFF.

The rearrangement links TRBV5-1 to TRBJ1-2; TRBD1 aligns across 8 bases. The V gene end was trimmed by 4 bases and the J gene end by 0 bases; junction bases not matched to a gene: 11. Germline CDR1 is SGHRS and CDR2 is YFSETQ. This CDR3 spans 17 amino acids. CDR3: CASSPKTGAPANYGYTF. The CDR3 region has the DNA TGCGCCAGCAGCCCAAAGACAGGGGCGCCAGCTAACTATGGCTACACCTTC. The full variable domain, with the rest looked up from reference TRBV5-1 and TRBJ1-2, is KAGVTQTPRYLIKTRGQQVTLSCSPISGHRSVSWYQQTPGQGLQFLFEYFSETQRNKGNFPGRFSGRQFSNSRSEMNVSTLELGDSALYLCASSPKTGAPANYGYTFGSGTRLTVV.

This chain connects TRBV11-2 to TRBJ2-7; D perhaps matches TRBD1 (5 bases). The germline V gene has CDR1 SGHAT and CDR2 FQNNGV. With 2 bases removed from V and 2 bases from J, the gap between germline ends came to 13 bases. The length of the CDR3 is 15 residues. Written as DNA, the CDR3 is TGTGCCAGCAGCTTACAGGGCCGGTTAACCTACGAGCAGTACTTC. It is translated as CASSLQGRLTYEQYF.

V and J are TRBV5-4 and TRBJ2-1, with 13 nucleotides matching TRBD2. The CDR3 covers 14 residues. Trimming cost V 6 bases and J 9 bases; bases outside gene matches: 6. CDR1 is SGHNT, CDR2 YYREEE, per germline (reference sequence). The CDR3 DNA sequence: TGTGCCAGCACCTTCGGACTAGCGGGAGTTGAGCAGTTCTTC. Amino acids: CASTFGLAGVEQFF.

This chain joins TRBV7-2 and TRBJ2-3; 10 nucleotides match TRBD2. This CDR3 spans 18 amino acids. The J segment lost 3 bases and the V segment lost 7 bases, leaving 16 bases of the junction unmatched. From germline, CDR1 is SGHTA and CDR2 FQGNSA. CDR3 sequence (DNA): TGTGCCAGCAATCTCTGGCCTAGCGGGAGTCGTGAGACAGATACGCAGTATTTT. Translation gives CASNLWPSGSRETDTQYF.

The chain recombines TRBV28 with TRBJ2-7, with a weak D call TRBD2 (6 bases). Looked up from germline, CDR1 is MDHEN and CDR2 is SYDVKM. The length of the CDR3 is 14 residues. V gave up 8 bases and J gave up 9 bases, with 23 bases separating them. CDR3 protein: CASGPGGELAWQYF. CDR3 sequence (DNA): TGTGCCAGCGGACCTGGAGGGGAACTCGCCTGGCAGTACTTC.

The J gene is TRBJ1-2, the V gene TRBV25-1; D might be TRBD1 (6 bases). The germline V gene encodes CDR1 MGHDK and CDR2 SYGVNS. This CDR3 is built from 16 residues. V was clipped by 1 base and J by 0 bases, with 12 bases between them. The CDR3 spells CASSESGTLSNYGYTF. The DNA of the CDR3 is TGTGCCAGCAGTGAATCTGGGACACTCTCTAACTATGGCTACACCTTC.

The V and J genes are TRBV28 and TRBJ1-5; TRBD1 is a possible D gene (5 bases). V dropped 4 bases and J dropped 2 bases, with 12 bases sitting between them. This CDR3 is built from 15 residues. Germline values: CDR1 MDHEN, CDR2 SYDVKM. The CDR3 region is CASSYQGSGNQPQHF. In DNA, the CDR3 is TGTGCCAGCAGTTACCAGGGATCAGGCAATCAGCCCCAGCATTTT.

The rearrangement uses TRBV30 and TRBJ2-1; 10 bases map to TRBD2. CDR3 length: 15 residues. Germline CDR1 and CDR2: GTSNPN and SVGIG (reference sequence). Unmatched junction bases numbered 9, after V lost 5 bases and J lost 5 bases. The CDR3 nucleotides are TGTGCCTGGGGATTTTCTAGCGGGAGAGACAATGAGCAGTTCTTC. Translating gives CAWGFSSGRDNEQFF.

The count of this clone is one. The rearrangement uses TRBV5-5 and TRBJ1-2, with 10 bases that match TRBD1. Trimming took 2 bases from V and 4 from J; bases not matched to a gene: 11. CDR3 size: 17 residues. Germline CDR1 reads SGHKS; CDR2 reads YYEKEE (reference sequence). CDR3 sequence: CASSFTDRGRFLYGYTF. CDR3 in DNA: TGTGCCAGCAGCTTTACGGACAGGGGGAGGTTTCTCTATGGCTACACCTTC.

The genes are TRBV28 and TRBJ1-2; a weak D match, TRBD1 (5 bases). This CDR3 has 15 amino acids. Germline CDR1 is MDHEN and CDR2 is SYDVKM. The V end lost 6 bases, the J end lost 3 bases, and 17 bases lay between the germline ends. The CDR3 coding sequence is TGTGCCAGCAGAGTCTTTCAGGGAGGGCACTATGGCTACACCTTC. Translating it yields CASRVFQGGHYGYTF.

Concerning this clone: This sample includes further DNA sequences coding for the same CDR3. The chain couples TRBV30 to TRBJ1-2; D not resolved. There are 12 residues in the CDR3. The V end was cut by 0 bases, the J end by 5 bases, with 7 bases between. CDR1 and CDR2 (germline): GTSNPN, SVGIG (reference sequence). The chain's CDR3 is CAWSVSGYGYTF. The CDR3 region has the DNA TGTGCCTGGAGTGTGTCCGGGTATGGCTACACCTTC.

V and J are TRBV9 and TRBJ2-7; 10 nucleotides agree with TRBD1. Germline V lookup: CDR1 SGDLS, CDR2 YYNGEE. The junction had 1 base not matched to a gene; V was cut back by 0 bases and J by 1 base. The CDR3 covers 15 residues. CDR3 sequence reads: CASSVGDRGSYEQYF. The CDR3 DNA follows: TGTGCCAGCAGCGTAGGGGACAGGGGATCCTACGAGCAGTACTTC.

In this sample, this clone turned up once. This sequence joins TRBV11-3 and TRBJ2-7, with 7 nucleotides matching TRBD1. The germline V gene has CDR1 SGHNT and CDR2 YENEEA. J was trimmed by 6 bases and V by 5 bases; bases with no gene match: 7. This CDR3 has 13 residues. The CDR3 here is CASSSWDRTEQYF. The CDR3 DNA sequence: TGTGCCAGCAGCAGCTGGGACAGAACCGAGCAGTACTTC.

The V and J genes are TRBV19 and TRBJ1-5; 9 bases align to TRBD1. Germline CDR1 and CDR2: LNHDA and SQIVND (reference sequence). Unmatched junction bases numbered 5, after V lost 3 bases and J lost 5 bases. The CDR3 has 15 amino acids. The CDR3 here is CASSMRDREHQPQHF. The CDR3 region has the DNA TGTGCCAGTAGTATGCGGGACAGGGAACATCAGCCCCAGCATTTT.

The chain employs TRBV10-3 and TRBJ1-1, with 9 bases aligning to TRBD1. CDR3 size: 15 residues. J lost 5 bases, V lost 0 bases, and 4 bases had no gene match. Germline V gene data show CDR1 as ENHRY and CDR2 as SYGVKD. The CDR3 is CAISESGDRVTEAFF. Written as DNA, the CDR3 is TGTGCCATCAGTGAGTCGGGGGACAGGGTTACTGAAGCTTTCTTT.

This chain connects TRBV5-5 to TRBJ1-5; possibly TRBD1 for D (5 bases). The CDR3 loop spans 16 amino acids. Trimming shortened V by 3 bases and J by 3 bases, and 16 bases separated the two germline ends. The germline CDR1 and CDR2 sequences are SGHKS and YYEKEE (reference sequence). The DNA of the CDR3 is TGTGCCAGCAGCTCCGGACAACCCAGTCCCAATCAGCCCCAGCATTTT. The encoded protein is CASSSGQPSPNQPQHF.

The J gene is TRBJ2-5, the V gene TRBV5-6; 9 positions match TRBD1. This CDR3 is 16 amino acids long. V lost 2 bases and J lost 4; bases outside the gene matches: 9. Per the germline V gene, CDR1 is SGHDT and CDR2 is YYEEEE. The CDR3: CASSLSLGQGRETQYF. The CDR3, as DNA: TGTGCCAGCAGCTTAAGCCTGGGACAGGGAAGAGAGACCCAGTACTTC.

The CDR3 DNA reads TGCGCCAGCAGCCAAGATGGCGGGTCACCTAGCACAGATACGCAGTATTTT. Protein product: CASSQDGGSPSTDTQYF. The chain couples TRBV4-3 to TRBJ2-3; D might be TRBD2 (5 bases). The V and J ends lost 0 bases and 0 bases respectively, with 13 bases between them. CDR3 length: 17 residues. Germline loops: CDR1 LGHNA, CDR2 YSLEER.

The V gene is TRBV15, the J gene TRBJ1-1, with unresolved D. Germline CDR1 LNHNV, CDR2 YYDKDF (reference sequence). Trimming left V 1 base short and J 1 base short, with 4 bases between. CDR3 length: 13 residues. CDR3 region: CATSRGRNTEAFF. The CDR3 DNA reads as TGTGCCACCAGCAGAGGCAGGAACACTGAAGCTTTCTTT.

The CDR3 is CRGTSGRTFYHSRIYNEQFF. DNA for the CDR3: TGCAGGGGGACTAGCGGGAGGACCTTTTACCACTCCAGAATATACAATGAGCAGTTCTTC. This chain links TRBV29-1 with TRBJ2-1; 15 bases line up with TRBD2. The germline gives CDR1 SQVTM, CDR2 ANQGSEA. The CDR3 runs 20 residues.

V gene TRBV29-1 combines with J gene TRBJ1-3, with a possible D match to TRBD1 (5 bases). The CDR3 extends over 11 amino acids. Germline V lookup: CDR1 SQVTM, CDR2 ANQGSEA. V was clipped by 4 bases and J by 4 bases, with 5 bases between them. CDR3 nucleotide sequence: TGCAGCGTTGGACAGGGAAACACCATATATTTT. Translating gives CSVGQGNTIYF.

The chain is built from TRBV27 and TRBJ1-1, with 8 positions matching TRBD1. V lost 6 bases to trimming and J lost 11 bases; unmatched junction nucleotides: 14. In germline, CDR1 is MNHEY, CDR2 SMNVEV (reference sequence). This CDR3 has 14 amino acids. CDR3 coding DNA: TGTGCCAGCAGCCCCGCCCCCAGGGGGCGGTGGGCTTTCTTT. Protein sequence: CASSPAPRGRWAFF.

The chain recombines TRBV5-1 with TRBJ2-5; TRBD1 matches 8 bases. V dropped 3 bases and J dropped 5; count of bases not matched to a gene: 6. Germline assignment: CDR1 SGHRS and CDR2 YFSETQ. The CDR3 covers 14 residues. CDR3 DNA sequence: TGCGCCAGCAGCTCGGACAGGGTCAGGGAGACCCAGTACTTC. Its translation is CASSSDRVRETQYF.

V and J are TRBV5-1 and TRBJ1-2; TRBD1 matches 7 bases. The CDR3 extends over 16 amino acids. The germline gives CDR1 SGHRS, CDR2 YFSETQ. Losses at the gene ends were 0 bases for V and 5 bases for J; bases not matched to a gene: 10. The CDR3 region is CASSLGPRDSFYGYTF. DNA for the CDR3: TGCGCCAGCAGCTTGGGCCCTCGGGACAGCTTTTATGGCTACACCTTC.

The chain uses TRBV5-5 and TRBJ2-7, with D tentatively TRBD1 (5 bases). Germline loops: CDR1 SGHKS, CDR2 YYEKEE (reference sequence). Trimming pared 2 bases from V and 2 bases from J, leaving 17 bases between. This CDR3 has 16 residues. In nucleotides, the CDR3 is TGTGCCAGCAGCTTTGGCCCCGGCAGGGCGCCCTACGAGCAGTACTTC. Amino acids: CASSFGPGRAPYEQYF.

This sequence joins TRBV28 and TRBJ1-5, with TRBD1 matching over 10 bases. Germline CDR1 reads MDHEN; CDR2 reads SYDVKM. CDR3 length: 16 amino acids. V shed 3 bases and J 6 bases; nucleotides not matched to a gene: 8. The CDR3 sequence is CASSLAGTGDFQPQHF. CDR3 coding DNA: TGTGCCAGCAGTTTGGCCGGGACAGGGGACTTTCAGCCCCAGCATTTT.

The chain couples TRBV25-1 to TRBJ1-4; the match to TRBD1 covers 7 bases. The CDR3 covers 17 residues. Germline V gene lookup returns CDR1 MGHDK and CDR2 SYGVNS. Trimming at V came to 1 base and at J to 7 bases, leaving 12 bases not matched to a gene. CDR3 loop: CASSESTGTAEGEKLFF. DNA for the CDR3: TGTGCCAGCAGTGAATCGACCGGGACAGCGGAAGGTGAAAAACTGTTTTTT.

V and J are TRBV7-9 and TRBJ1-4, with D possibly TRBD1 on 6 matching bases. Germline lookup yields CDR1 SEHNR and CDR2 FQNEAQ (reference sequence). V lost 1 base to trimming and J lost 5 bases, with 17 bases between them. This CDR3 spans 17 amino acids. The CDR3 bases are TGTGCCAGCAGCTTAGGGGTAGTGCCAGGGGCGAATGAAAAACTGTTTTTT. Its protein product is CASSLGVVPGANEKLFF.